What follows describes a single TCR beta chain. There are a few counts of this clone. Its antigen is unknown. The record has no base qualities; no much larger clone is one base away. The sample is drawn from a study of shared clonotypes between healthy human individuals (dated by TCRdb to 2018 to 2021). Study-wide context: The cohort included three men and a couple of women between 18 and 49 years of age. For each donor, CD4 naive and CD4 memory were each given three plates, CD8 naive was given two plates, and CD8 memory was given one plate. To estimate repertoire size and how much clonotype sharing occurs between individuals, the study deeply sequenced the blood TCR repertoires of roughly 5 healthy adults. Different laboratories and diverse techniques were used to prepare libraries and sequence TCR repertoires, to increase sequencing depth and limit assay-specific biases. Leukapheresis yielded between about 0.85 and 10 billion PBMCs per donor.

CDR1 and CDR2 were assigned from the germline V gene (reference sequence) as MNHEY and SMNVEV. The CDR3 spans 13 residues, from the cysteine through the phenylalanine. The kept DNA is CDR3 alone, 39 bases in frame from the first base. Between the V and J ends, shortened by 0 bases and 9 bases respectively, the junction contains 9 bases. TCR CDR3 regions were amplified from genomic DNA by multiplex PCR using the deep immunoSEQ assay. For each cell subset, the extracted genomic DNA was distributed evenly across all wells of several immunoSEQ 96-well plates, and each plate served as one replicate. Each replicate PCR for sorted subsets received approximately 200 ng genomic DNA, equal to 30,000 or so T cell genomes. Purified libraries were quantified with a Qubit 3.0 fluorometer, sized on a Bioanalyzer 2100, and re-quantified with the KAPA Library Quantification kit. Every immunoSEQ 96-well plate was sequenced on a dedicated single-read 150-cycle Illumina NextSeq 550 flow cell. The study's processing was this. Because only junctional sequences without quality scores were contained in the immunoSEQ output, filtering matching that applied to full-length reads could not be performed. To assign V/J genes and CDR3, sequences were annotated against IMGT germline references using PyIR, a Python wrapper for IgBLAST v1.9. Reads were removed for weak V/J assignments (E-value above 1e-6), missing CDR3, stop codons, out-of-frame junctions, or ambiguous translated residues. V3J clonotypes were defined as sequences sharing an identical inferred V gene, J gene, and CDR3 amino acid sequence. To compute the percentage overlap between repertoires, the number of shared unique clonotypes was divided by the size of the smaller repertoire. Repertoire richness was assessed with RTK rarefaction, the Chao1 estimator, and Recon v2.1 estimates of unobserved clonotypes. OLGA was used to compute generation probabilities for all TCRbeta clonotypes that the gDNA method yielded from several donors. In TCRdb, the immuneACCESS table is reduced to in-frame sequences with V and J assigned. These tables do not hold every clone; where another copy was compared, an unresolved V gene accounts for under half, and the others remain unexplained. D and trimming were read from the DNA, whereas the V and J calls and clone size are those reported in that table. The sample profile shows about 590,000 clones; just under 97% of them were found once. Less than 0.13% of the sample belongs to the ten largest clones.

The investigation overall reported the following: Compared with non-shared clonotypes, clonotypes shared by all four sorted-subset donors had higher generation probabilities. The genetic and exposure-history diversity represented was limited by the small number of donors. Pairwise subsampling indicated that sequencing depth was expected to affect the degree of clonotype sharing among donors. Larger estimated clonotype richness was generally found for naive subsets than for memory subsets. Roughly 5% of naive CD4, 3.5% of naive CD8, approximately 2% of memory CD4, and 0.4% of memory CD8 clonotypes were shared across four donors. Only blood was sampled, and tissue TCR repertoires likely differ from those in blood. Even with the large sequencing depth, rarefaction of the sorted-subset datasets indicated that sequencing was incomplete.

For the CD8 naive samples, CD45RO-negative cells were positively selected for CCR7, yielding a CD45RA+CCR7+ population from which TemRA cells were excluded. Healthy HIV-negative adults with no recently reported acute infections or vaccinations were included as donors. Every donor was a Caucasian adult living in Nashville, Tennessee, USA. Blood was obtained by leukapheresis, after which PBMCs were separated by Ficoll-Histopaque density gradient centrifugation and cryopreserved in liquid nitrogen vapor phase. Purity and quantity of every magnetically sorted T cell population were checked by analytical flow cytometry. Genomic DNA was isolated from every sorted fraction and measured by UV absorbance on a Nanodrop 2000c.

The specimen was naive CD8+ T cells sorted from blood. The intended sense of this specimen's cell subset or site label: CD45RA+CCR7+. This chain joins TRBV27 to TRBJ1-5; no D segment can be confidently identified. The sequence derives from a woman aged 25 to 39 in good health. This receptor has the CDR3 CASSLSTVLPQHF. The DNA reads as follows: TGTGCCAGCAGTTTATCCACAGTCTTGCCCCAGCATTTT.